The 29 T cell receptor beta chains in this list originate from one sample, sequenced in a study of blood T cell repertoires in COVID-19. Data came from immunoSEQ multiplex PCR; TCRdb stores just in-frame clones and leaves some out. The table has approximately 270,000 clones, around 90% seen once; the top ten hold roughly 4.3%. The source material was PBMCs or T cells enriched from blood (not recorded which). The receptor set was obtained from a woman in her 30s with acute COVID-19.

The genes are TRBV27 and TRBJ2-7; TRBD2 matches at 9 bases. CDR1 and CDR2 (germline): MNHEY, SMNVEV (reference sequence). Unmatched junction bases numbered 9, after V lost 5 bases and J lost 4 bases. The CDR3 is 15 residues long. In DNA form, the CDR3 reads TGTGCCAGCAGTACCCAAGCGGGAGGTCCTTACGAGCAGTACTTC. It specifies CASSTQAGGPYEQYF.

This sequence joins TRBV6-1 and TRBJ1-2, with D unclear. The ends were cut back, 3 bases at V and 5 bases at J, with 16 bases in the middle. The CDR3 length is 15 residues. The V gene's germline CDR1 is MNHNS and CDR2 SASEGT. CDR3 sequence: CASSDRGGVGYGYTF. The CDR3 nucleotides read TGTGCCAGCAGTGATCGCGGAGGTGTAGGGTATGGCTACACCTTC.

The CDR3, as DNA: TGCGCCAGCAGTGAGTCGCAGGTCTCTGAAGCTTTCTTT. It specifies CASSESQVSEAFF. The chain employs TRBV10-1 and TRBJ1-1, with no clear D. There are 13 residues in the CDR3. Trimming left V 0 bases short and J 6 bases short, with 8 bases between. Germline CDR1 and CDR2: WNHNN and SYGVQD (reference sequence).

The V and J genes are TRBV10-1 and TRBJ1-1, with D perhaps TRBD1 (5 bases). The CDR3 covers 14 residues. Trimming cost V 0 bases and J 5 bases, with 10 bases left between them. Germline CDR1 WNHNN, CDR2 SYGVQD (reference sequence). The CDR3 protein is CASSESTDYTEAFF. DNA for the CDR3: TGCGCCAGCAGTGAGTCGACAGATTATACTGAAGCTTTCTTT.

The chain employs TRBV24-1 and TRBJ2-3; 9 positions agree with TRBD2. CDR3 length equals 16 residues. V trimming: 2 bases; J trimming: 3 bases; junction bases outside the gene matches: 5. CDR1 is KGHDR, CDR2 SFDVKD, per germline. The CDR3 bases are TGTGCCACCAGTGATTCCCAGCGGGAGGCAACAGATACGCAGTATTTT. Residues: CATSDSQREATDTQYF.

V gene TRBV5-1 combines with J gene TRBJ2-5; a possible D gene is TRBD2 (6 bases). The V gene lost 2 bases and the J gene lost 2 bases, with 16 bases spanning the gap. Germline V gene lookup returns CDR1 SGHRS and CDR2 YFSETQ. The CDR3 sequence is 16 residues long. The CDR3 DNA sequence: TGCGCCAGCAGCTTCCCAGCGGAGGGGATTCAAGAGACCCAGTACTTC. It codes for CASSFPAEGIQETQYF.

V is TRBV10-3 and J is TRBJ2-3; 12 bases match TRBD2. Germline CDR1 reads ENHRY; CDR2 reads SYGVKD. With 11 bases clipped from V and 2 bases from J, the junction kept 5 bases outside the gene matches. CDR3 length equals 14 residues. The CDR3 nucleotides read TGTGCCTCAAGACTAGCGGGAGACACAGATACGCAGTATTTT. Amino acid sequence: CASRLAGDTDTQYF.

The J gene is TRBJ2-1, the V gene TRBV2; D is perhaps TRBD1 (5 bases). CDR3 length equals 15 residues. The V end was cut by 5 bases, the J end by 0 bases, with 11 bases between. Germline CDR1 reads SNHLY; CDR2 reads FYNNEI. CDR3 coding DNA: TGTGCCAGCAGTAAAGACAGAAGCTCCTACAATGAGCAGTTCTTC. Translated, it gives CASSKDRSSYNEQFF.

J is TRBJ1-1 and V is TRBV19; 8 nucleotides align to TRBD1. The ends lost 4 bases at V and 0 bases at J; junction bases unmatched: 10. The germline gives CDR1 LNHDA, CDR2 SQIVND (reference sequence). This CDR3 contains 17 residues. The CDR3 DNA is TGTGCCAGTAGTACCCGACAGGGGTCCCGCATGAACACTGAAGCTTTCTTT. Translation gives CASSTRQGSRMNTEAFF.

The chain joins TRBV28 to TRBJ2-1; tentatively, D is TRBD2 (5 bases). This CDR3 has 14 residues. The germline V gene encodes CDR1 MDHEN and CDR2 SYDVKM. Trimming took 1 base from V and 5 from J, leaving 9 bases between them. The CDR3 spells CASSLFRDNNEQFF. The CDR3 DNA sequence: TGTGCCAGCAGTTTATTTCGGGATAACAATGAGCAGTTCTTC.

This chain joins TRBV27 and TRBJ2-7; 11 positions agree with TRBD1. This CDR3 comprises 16 residues. In germline, CDR1 is MNHEY, CDR2 SMNVEV (reference sequence). The ends lost 5 bases at V and 4 bases at J; junction bases unmatched: 10. CDR3 in amino acids: CASSPIGDRGKYEQYF. Written as DNA, the CDR3 is TGTGCCAGCAGTCCCATTGGGGACAGGGGGAAATACGAGCAGTACTTC.

CDR3: CAISEPNRDEQFF. CDR3 DNA: TGTGCCATCAGTGAGCCCAACAGAGATGAGCAGTTCTTC. The chain carries TRBV10-3 and TRBJ2-1; no reliable D call. This CDR3 is built from 13 residues. Germline-derived CDR1 and CDR2 are ENHRY and SYGVKD. Trimming removed 2 bases from V and 8 bases from J, with 10 bases in between.

J is TRBJ1-1 and V is TRBV7-8; TRBD1 might be the D (5 bases). Trimming left V 3 bases short and J 1 base short, with 15 bases between. This CDR3 has 16 residues. Per germline, CDR1 SGHVS and CDR2 FQNEAQ. The CDR3 spells CASSFTSREPNTEAFF. For the CDR3, the DNA is TGTGCCAGCAGCTTCACCTCCAGGGAACCGAACACTGAAGCTTTCTTT.

This clone was seen a single time. J is TRBJ2-3 and V is TRBV7-8; 7 bases fit TRBD1. Trimming took 4 bases from V and 3 from J; bases not matched to a gene: 7. The CDR3 sequence is 15 residues long. Germline V CDR1 and CDR2: SGHVS, FQNEAQ. This CDR3 is CASSSGTDLTDTQYF. CDR3 sequence (DNA): TGTGCCAGCAGCTCCGGGACAGACCTAACAGATACGCAGTATTTT.

The rearrangement joins TRBV10-3 to TRBJ2-2; tentative D call: TRBD1 (6 bases). This CDR3 is 15 amino acids long. Trimming took off 8 bases at V and 7 bases at J, with 20 bases between the two ends. The V gene's germline CDR1 is ENHRY and CDR2 SYGVKD. CDR3 residues: CAIFNEGRGNGELFF. The CDR3 DNA sequence: TGTGCCATCTTCAACGAGGGCAGGGGAAACGGGGAGCTGTTTTTT.

This chain connects TRBV7-2 to TRBJ1-1, with TRBD1 identical over 9 bases. The V gene end was trimmed by 4 bases and the J gene end by 0 bases; junction bases not matched to a gene: 9. The CDR3 is made up of 17 amino acids. Per germline, CDR1 SGHTA and CDR2 FQGNSA. CDR3 DNA sequence: TGTGCCAGCAGCTCGGCGAACAGGGGGCAGGTGAACACTGAAGCTTTCTTT. Encoded protein: CASSSANRGQVNTEAFF.

V gene TRBV29-1 combines with J gene TRBJ1-2; D is unresolved. V shed 4 bases and J shed 3 bases, with 9 bases lying between them. CDR3 length: 12 amino acids. In germline, CDR1 is SQVTM, CDR2 ANQGSEA. CDR3 in amino acids: CSVVRVDYGYTF. CDR3 DNA: TGCAGCGTTGTTCGGGTAGACTATGGCTACACCTTC.

This clone was observed a single time. Here the CDR3 DNA reads TGTGCCAGCAGCTTAGTCGACACTGAAGCTTTCTTT. This codes for CASSLVDTEAFF. The chain links TRBV7-9 to TRBJ1-1; D remains unclear. V lost 1 base to trimming and J lost 3 bases, with 3 bases between them. The CDR3 has 12 amino acids. The germline V gene encodes CDR1 SEHNR and CDR2 FQNEAQ (reference sequence).

The genes are TRBV4-2 and TRBJ2-3; tentative D call: TRBD1 (5 bases). Trimming cost V 1 base and J 1 base, with 12 bases left between them. CDR3 length: 16 amino acids. The germline V gene encodes CDR1 LGHNA and CDR2 YNFKEQ. This chain's CDR3 is CASSQVQAAGTDTQYF. The CDR3, as DNA: TGTGCCAGCAGCCAAGTACAGGCGGCGGGCACAGATACGCAGTATTTT.

The V call is TRBV14, the J call TRBJ2-7; 11 bases are a match to TRBD2. The V gene's germline CDR1 is SGHDN and CDR2 FVKESK. V was pared by 0 bases and J by 9 bases, with 10 bases of the junction left unmatched. CDR3 length: 16 amino acids. CDR3 protein: CASSQDSTSGRGGQYF. CDR3 DNA: TGTGCCAGCAGCCAAGATAGCACTAGCGGGAGAGGTGGGCAGTACTTC.

The V call is TRBV4-1, the J call TRBJ1-2; D perhaps matches TRBD1 (5 bases). Trimming left V 3 bases short and J 4 bases short, with 15 bases between. CDR1 is MGHRA and CDR2 is YSYEKL in the germline V gene. CDR3 size: 15 residues. CDR3 sequence reads: CASSHEIQGIYGYTF. In DNA, the CDR3 is TGCGCCAGCAGCCACGAAATTCAGGGAATCTATGGCTACACCTTC.

This sequence joins TRBV7-3 and TRBJ2-7, with D perhaps matching TRBD2 (5 bases). The CDR3 has 15 amino acids. V was clipped by 3 bases and J by 0 bases, with 12 bases between them. The germline gives CDR1 SGHTA, CDR2 FQGTGA. DNA of the CDR3: TGTGCCAGCAGCTTTGACGGTGGGAGCTCCTACGAGCAGTACTTC. Protein sequence: CASSFDGGSSYEQYF. The full variable domain, its missing parts supplied by reference TRBV7-3 and TRBJ2-7, is GAGVSQTPSNKVTEKGKYVELRCDPISGHTALYWYRQSLGQGPEFLIYFQGTGAADDSGLPNDRFFAVRPEGSVSTLKIQRTERGDSAVYLCASSFDGGSSYEQYFGPGTRLTVT.

The rearrangement joins TRBV7-8 to TRBJ2-1, with 12 bases lining up with TRBD2. Unmatched junction bases numbered 5, after V lost 3 bases and J lost 2 bases. This CDR3 region has 17 residues. Germline CDR1 SGHVS, CDR2 FQNEAQ. The chain's CDR3 is CASSFLAGGLTYNEQFF. CDR3 DNA: TGTGCCAGCAGCTTCCTAGCGGGAGGGCTCACCTACAATGAGCAGTTCTTC.

The chain uses TRBV24-1 and TRBJ2-1, with 8 bases identical to TRBD2. CDR1 is KGHDR, CDR2 SFDVKD, per germline. Trimming cost V 3 bases and J 0 bases; bases outside gene matches: 3. The CDR3 extends over 16 amino acids. The CDR3 region has the DNA TGTGCCACCAGTGATCCGGGACTAGGCTCCTACAATGAGCAGTTCTTC. Translation: CATSDPGLGSYNEQFF.

The V and J genes are TRBV14 and TRBJ2-1; TRBD2 matches at 14 bases. From germline, CDR1 is SGHDN and CDR2 FVKESK. Trimming took 0 bases from V and 8 from J; bases not matched to a gene: 6. CDR3 size: 17 residues. CDR3 amino acids: CASSQEWGTSGSYEQFF. In DNA form, the CDR3 reads TGTGCCAGCAGCCAAGAGTGGGGGACTAGCGGGAGTTATGAGCAGTTCTTC.

The V and J genes are TRBV24-1 and TRBJ2-1, with 10 bases aligning to TRBD2. CDR3 length equals 17 residues. Trimming cost V 9 bases and J 3 bases; bases outside gene matches: 13. Per the germline V gene, CDR1 is KGHDR and CDR2 is SFDVKD. This chain's CDR3 is CATGHQREGLHYNEQFF. For the CDR3, the DNA is TGTGCCACCGGGCACCAGCGGGAGGGCCTTCACTACAATGAGCAGTTCTTC.

J is TRBJ2-2 and V is TRBV18, with D perhaps TRBD2 (5 bases). Germline V gene lookup returns CDR1 KGHSH and CDR2 LQKENI. This CDR3 is built from 15 residues. V gave up 7 bases and J gave up 4 bases, with 16 bases separating them. As DNA, the CDR3 is TGTGCCAGCTTCGACGGGGTCTTTCGCACCGGGGAGCTGTTTTTT. Amino acid sequence: CASFDGVFRTGELFF.

The J gene is TRBJ1-6, the V gene TRBV7-9, with D possibly being TRBD1 (6 bases). The germline gives CDR1 SEHNR, CDR2 FQNEAQ (reference sequence). There are 14 residues in the CDR3. V lost 6 bases and J 7 bases, leaving 13 bases between the germline ends. The CDR3 protein is CASRSDSANSPLHF. CDR3 sequence (DNA): TGTGCCAGCAGATCGGACAGTGCCAATTCACCCCTCCACTTT. The complete variable domain, with remaining parts taken from reference TRBV7-9 and TRBJ1-6, reads DTGVSQNPRHKITKRGQNVTFRCDPISEHNRLYWYRQTLGQGPEFLTYFQNEAQLEKSRLLSDRFSAERPKGSFSTLEIQRTEQGDSAMYLCASRSDSANSPLHFGNGTRLTVT.

The genes are TRBV6-5 and TRBJ2-2; 8 bases fit TRBD1. The V gene's germline CDR1 is MNHEY and CDR2 SVGAGI. V lost 4 bases, J lost 3 bases, and 7 bases stayed unmatched. The CDR3 spans 16 residues. Here the CDR3 DNA reads TGTGCCAGCAGTTTCACAGGGGGACGTGACACCGGGGAGCTGTTTTTT. Protein sequence: CASSFTGGRDTGELFF.